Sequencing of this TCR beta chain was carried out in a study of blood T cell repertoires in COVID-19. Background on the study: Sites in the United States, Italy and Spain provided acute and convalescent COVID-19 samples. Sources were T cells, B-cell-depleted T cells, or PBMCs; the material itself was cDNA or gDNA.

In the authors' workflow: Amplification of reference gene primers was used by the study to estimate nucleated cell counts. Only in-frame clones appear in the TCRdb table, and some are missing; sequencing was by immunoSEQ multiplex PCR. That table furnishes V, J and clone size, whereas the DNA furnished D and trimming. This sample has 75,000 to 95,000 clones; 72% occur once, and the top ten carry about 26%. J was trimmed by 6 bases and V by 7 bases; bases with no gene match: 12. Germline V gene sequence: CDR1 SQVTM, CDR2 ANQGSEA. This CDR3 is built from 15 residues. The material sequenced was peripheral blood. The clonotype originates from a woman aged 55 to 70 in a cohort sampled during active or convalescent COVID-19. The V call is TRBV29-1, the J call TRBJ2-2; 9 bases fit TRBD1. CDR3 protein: CSAHRRTGEAGELFF. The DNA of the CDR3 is TGCAGCGCCCACCGCCGGACAGGGGAGGCCGGGGAGCTGTTTTTT.